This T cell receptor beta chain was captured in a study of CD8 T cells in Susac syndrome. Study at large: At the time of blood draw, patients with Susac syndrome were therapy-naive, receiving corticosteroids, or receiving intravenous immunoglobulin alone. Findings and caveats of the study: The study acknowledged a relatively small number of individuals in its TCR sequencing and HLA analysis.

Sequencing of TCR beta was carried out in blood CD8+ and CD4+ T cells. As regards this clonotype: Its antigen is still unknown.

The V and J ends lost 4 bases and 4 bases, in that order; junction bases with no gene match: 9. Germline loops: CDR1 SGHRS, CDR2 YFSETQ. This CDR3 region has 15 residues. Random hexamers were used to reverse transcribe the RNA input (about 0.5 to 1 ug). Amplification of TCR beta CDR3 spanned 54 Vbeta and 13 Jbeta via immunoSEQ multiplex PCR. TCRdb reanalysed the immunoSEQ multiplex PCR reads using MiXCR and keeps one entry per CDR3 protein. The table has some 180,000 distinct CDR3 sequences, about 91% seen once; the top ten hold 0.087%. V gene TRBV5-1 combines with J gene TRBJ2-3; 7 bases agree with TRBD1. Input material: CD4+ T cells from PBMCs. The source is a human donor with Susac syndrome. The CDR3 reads CASSRQGGEADTQYF. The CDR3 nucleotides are TGCGCCAGCAGCCGGCAAGGGGGCGAAGCAGATACGCAGTATTTT.